These 10 T cell receptor beta chains share one sample of origin, sequenced in a study of T-cell memory formation after mild COVID-19. TCRdb reprocessed the 5' RACE reads via MiXCR and lists one record per CDR3 protein. The sample consists of 250,000 to 350,000 distinct CDR3 sequences, 15% of them appearing once. The specimen sequenced was PBMCs or a T cell subset sorted from them (not recorded which). The receptors here all came from a man aged 18 to 29 who had mild COVID-19 (a few samples of this study predate the infection). Cell type and time point are not known.

This clonotype turned up a few times. Here the CDR3 reads CASSTGGVNTGELFF. The CDR3 region has the DNA TGTGCCAGCAGCACCGGGGGGGTGAACACCGGGGAGCTGTTTTTT. This rearrangement joins TRBV7-2 to TRBJ2-2, with 8 bases identical to TRBD2. The CDR3 extends over 15 amino acids. CDR1 and CDR2 from the germline V gene are SGHTA and FQGNSA. V gave up 5 bases and J gave up 1 base; unmatched junction bases: 3.

At least ten counts were recorded for this clonotype. This chain links TRBV4-2 with TRBJ1-3; the D is unclear. The germline V gene encodes CDR1 LGHNA and CDR2 YNFKEQ. V lost 0 bases to trimming and J lost 0 bases, with 9 bases between them. This CDR3 is 16 amino acids long. CDR3 DNA sequence: TGTGCCAGCAGCCAAGATCGGGCGAGCTCTGGAAACACCATATATTTT. This codes for CASSQDRASSGNTIYF.

This clonotype was detected only a few times. The genes are TRBV25-1 and TRBJ2-3; a possible D gene is TRBD2 (5 bases). The CDR3 is made up of 17 amino acids. V was shortened by 2 bases and J by 0 bases, with 15 bases between the two germline ends. CDR1 and CDR2 from the germline V gene are MGHDK and SYGVNS. CDR3 coding DNA: TGTGCCAGCAGTGAAAGGCATCAAGCGGCTAGCACAGATACGCAGTATTTT. This translates into CASSERHQAASTDTQYF.

V gene TRBV12-3 or TRBV12-4 combines with J gene TRBJ1-5; D is unresolved. The CDR3 extends over 14 amino acids. Trimming stripped 5 bases from V and 3 bases from J, with 11 bases between. This CDR3 is CASSGILYNQPQHF. Here the CDR3 DNA reads TGTGCCAGCAGTGGCATTTTGTACAATCAGCCCCAGCATTTT.

The CDR3: CASSLWTGSSSYNSPLHF. Written as DNA, the CDR3 is TGCGCCAGCAGCTTGTGGACAGGGAGTAGCTCCTATAATTCACCCCTCCACTTT. The chain links TRBV5-1 to TRBJ1-6; TRBD1 aligns across 8 bases. Looked up from germline, CDR1 is SGHRS and CDR2 is YFSETQ. The length of the CDR3 is 18 residues. The trim removed 1 base at V and 0 bases at J, leaving 6 bases unmatched.

This sequence joins TRBV6-6 and TRBJ2-7; TRBD1 might be the D (6 bases). The germline V and J ends were trimmed by 5 bases and 1 base, with 12 bases remaining between them. The CDR3 extends over 14 amino acids. Germline V gene lookup returns CDR1 MNHNY and CDR2 SVGAGI (reference sequence). Here the CDR3 reads CASSTNQGSYEQYV. CDR3 sequence (DNA): TGTGCCAGCAGTACCAATCAGGGGTCCTACGAGCAGTACGTC.

The gene calls are TRBV7-9 and TRBJ1-3; a possible D gene is TRBD1 (5 bases). The CDR3 covers 16 residues. V was pared by 1 base and J by 0 bases, with 10 bases between. Germline V CDR1 and CDR2: SEHNR, FQNEAQ (reference sequence). For the CDR3, the DNA is TGTGCCAGCAGCTTAGGTTGGGGCCTCTCTGGAAACACCATATATTTT. It translates to CASSLGWGLSGNTIYF.

The table lists this clonotype with a few counts. The chain is built from TRBV7-2 and TRBJ1-6; D unclear. V shed 6 bases and J shed 2 bases, with 20 bases lying between them. The V gene's germline CDR1 is SGHTA and CDR2 FQGNSA. The length of the CDR3 is 18 residues. The CDR3 DNA reads TGTGCCAGCAGTAACGAATTGGGGAGTGGAACCTATAATTCACCCCTCCACTTT. Protein sequence: CASSNELGSGTYNSPLHF.

In this sample, this clonotype turned up a few times. This chain uses TRBV4-3 with TRBJ2-3, with D unresolved. Per germline, CDR1 LGHNA and CDR2 YSLEER. Trimming cost V 1 base and J 0 bases, with 14 bases left between them. This CDR3 is built from 17 residues. In nucleotides, the CDR3 is TGCGCCAGCAGCCAAGCGGGTGCCGGGTCGAGCACAGATACGCAGTATTTT. Translating it yields CASSQAGAGSSTDTQYF.

J is TRBJ2-3 and V is TRBV7-3; D ambiguous. The germline CDR1 and CDR2 sequences are SGHTA and FQGTGA. The CDR3 loop spans 13 amino acids. V dropped 6 bases and J dropped 3 bases, with 10 bases sitting between them. DNA of the CDR3: TGTGCCAGCAGTGGGCTAGGAACAGATACGCAGTATTTT. It translates to CASSGLGTDTQYF.